The 17 T cell receptor beta chains given below trace back to one sample, sequenced in a study of blood T cell repertoires in COVID-19. Measured with immunoSEQ multiplex PCR; TCRdb has only the in-frame clones, and not every one. There are 110,000 to 150,000 clones in the sample; around 87% occur only once, and less than 6.5% lies in the top ten. Sequencing was performed on peripheral blood. The receptors derive from a human donor in a cohort sampled during active COVID-19.

This chain connects TRBV7-8 to TRBJ2-1; 14 nucleotides align to TRBD2. Germline V CDR1 and CDR2: SGHVS, FQNEAQ. This CDR3 is 20 amino acids long. V was clipped by 0 bases and J by 4 bases; unmatched bases: 11. The CDR3 region is CASSLAPPGLAGVGYNEQFF. The CDR3 DNA is TGTGCCAGCAGCTTAGCCCCTCCGGGACTAGCGGGAGTAGGATACAATGAGCAGTTCTTC.

The chain has TRBV7-2 and TRBJ2-2; a weak D match, TRBD2 (6 bases). This CDR3 has 15 amino acids. V shed 6 bases and J shed 5 bases, with 16 bases lying between them. Germline V gene data show CDR1 as SGHTA and CDR2 as FQGNSA. The DNA for the CDR3 is TGTGCCAGCAGGGGGGAGCGGGCGGGAACCGGGGAGCTGTTTTTT. Translating gives CASRGERAGTGELFF.

J is TRBJ1-2 and V is TRBV28; the D gene is possibly TRBD1 (6 bases). Deletions cut 10 bases from V and 5 bases from J, with 20 bases between. This CDR3 spans 14 amino acids. The germline CDR1 and CDR2 sequences are MDHEN and SYDVKM. The chain's CDR3 is CATFVTGTSYGYTF. For the CDR3, the DNA is TGTGCCACCTTCGTGACAGGCACGTCTTATGGCTACACCTTC.

This rearrangement joins TRBV5-4 to TRBJ2-5; 8 nucleotides match TRBD2. V trimming: 3 bases; J trimming: 5 bases; junction bases outside the gene matches: 9. Germline V gene sequence: CDR1 SGHNT, CDR2 YYREEE (reference sequence). The CDR3 is made up of 15 amino acids. The CDR3 spells CASSSGGAYGETQYF. The CDR3 bases are TGTGCCAGCAGCTCCGGGGGGGCCTATGGGGAGACCCAGTACTTC.

This clone was counted between two and nine times. The rearrangement joins TRBV9 to TRBJ2-7; 8 positions agree with TRBD1. Germline V gene sequence: CDR1 SGDLS, CDR2 YYNGEE. The CDR3 contains 14 residues. V shed 5 bases, J shed 4 bases, and the junction held 8 bases outside the gene matches. Here the CDR3 DNA reads TGTGCCAGCAGTGGGGGACAGGCGTCGTACGAGCAGTACTTC. Amino acid sequence: CASSGGQASYEQYF.

V is TRBV6-1 and J is TRBJ2-1, with TRBD2 matching 10 bases. V lost 4 bases, J lost 0 bases, and 6 bases stayed unmatched. There are 17 residues in the CDR3. Per germline, CDR1 MNHNS and CDR2 SASEGT. The CDR3 nucleotides are TGTGCCAGCAGTGGTTTAAGGACTAGCGGCTCCTACAATGAGCAGTTCTTC. Translated: CASSGLRTSGSYNEQFF.

CDR3 nucleotide sequence: TGTGCCAGCAGCCAAGAACGATTGGGGACAGGGGGTCGTTGGCAGTACTTC. It translates to CASSQERLGTGGRWQYF. The rearrangement links TRBV3-1 (or the pseudogene TRBV3-2) to TRBJ2-7, with TRBD1 identical over 11 bases. The junction had 13 bases not matched to a gene; V was cut back by 0 bases and J by 9 bases. The length of the CDR3 is 17 residues. The germline CDR1 and CDR2 sequences are LGHDT and YNNKEL (reference sequence).

This clone was found a few times. The chain recombines TRBV28 with TRBJ1-2, with D possibly being TRBD1 (6 bases). Trimming pared 9 bases from V and 5 bases from J, leaving 19 bases between. The CDR3 has 14 residues. Germline V lookup: CDR1 MDHEN, CDR2 SYDVKM. Written as DNA, the CDR3 is TGTGCCAGTTCACGGGGGGGGCTCTCTTATGGCTACACCTTC. Residues: CASSRGGLSYGYTF.

The chain has TRBV5-1 and TRBJ2-5, with TRBD2 matching 13 bases. The CDR3 length is 16 residues. Germline V gene sequence: CDR1 SGHRS, CDR2 YFSETQ. J was trimmed by 3 bases and V by 0 bases; bases with no gene match: 2. Here the CDR3 reads CASSLVTSGREETQYF. The CDR3 DNA sequence: TGCGCCAGCAGCTTGGTAACTAGCGGGAGGGAAGAGACCCAGTACTTC.

The table lists this clone with a few counts. The V call is TRBV27, the J call TRBJ2-7; TRBD2 is a possible D gene (5 bases). The V gene lost 5 bases and the J gene lost 3 bases, with 14 bases spanning the gap. Germline CDR1 reads MNHEY; CDR2 reads SMNVEV (reference sequence). The CDR3 is 14 amino acids. CDR3 amino acids: CASSAQLGNYEQYF. The DNA of the CDR3 is TGTGCCAGCAGTGCACAACTAGGGAACTACGAGCAGTACTTC.

This chain connects TRBV5-1 to TRBJ2-3; 13 nucleotides line up with TRBD2. With 5 bases clipped from V and 5 bases from J, the junction kept 2 bases outside the gene matches. Germline lookup yields CDR1 SGHRS and CDR2 YFSETQ. The CDR3 totals 14 residues. The CDR3 DNA reads as TGCGCCAGCAGTGGACTAGCGGGAGTAGATACGCAGTATTTT. Protein sequence: CASSGLAGVDTQYF.

This clone was observed a few times. This sequence joins TRBV7-9 and TRBJ1-1; unclear D gene. This CDR3 has 16 residues. Trimming stripped 0 bases from V and 1 base from J, with 12 bases between. Looked up from germline, CDR1 is SEHNR and CDR2 is FQNEAQ (reference sequence). CDR3 sequence: CASSLAVYSQNTEAFF. DNA of the CDR3: TGTGCCAGCAGCTTAGCGGTTTACAGTCAGAACACTGAAGCTTTCTTT.

The genes are TRBV5-1 and TRBJ2-3; TRBD2 agrees at 7 bases. Per the germline V gene, CDR1 is SGHRS and CDR2 is YFSETQ. The CDR3 totals 14 residues. Trimming cost V 6 bases and J 0 bases; bases outside gene matches: 4. Here the CDR3 DNA reads TGCGCCAGCAAGCTTAGCGGGAGCACAGATACGCAGTATTTT. Protein product: CASKLSGSTDTQYF.

The CDR3 bases are TGTGCCAGCAGGGGACAGTACAATGAGCAGTTCTTC. It codes for CASRGQYNEQFF. The chain uses TRBV2 and TRBJ2-1, with 7 bases aligning to TRBD1. CDR3 length: 12 residues. With V trimmed by 6 bases and J by 4 bases, 0 bases remained unmatched. The germline V gene has CDR1 SNHLY and CDR2 FYNNEI.

The chain joins TRBV9 to TRBJ2-1; 13 bases are a match to TRBD2. This CDR3 is 16 amino acids long. Germline V gene sequence: CDR1 SGDLS, CDR2 YYNGEE. The junction had 6 bases not matched to a gene; V was cut back by 4 bases and J by 5 bases. CDR3 nucleotides: TGTGCCAGCAGCTCCGGGACTAGCGGGAAAGACAATGAGCAGTTCTTC. Translation gives CASSSGTSGKDNEQFF.

The V call is TRBV9, the J call TRBJ2-1; D is perhaps TRBD1 (6 bases). CDR1 is SGDLS, CDR2 YYNGEE, per germline. V lost 3 bases, J lost 0 bases, and 10 bases lay in between. The CDR3 spans 15 residues. CDR3 DNA: TGTGCCAGCAGCGGAACAGGGAGCTCCTACAATGAGCAGTTCTTC. This translates into CASSGTGSSYNEQFF.

This clone has just a few counts. The chain has TRBV20-1 and TRBJ1-4; unclear D gene. Germline CDR1 reads DFQATT; CDR2 reads SNEGSKA (reference sequence). Trimming pared 3 bases from V and 8 bases from J, leaving 13 bases between. The CDR3 is 13 amino acids. CDR3 DNA: TGCAGTGCTAGTGCGGAGGTGGGGGAAAAACTGTTTTTT. This sequence encodes CSASAEVGEKLFF.